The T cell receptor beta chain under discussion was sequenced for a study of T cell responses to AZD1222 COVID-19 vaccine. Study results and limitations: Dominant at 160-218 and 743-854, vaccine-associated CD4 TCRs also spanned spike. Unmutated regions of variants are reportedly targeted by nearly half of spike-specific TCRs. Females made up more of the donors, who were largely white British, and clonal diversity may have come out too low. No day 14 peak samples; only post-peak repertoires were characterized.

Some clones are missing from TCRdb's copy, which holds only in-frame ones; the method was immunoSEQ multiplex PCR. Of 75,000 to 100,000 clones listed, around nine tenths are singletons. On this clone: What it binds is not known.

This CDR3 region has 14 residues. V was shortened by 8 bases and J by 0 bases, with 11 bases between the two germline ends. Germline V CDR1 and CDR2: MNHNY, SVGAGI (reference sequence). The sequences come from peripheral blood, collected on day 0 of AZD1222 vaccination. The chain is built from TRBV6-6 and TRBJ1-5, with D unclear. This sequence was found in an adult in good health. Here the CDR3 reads CASGHRYSNQPQHF. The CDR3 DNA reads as TGTGCCAGCGGGCACCGCTATAGCAATCAGCCCCAGCATTTT.